This paragraph covers one T cell receptor (beta chain) sequence. The target antigen is unknown. These data come from a study of naive and memory T cell subsets. Regarding the study as a whole: Gini index rose across naive, CM, EM and EMRA in CD4 and CD8. TCR counts from RNA may reflect activation-linked expression changes.

CMV status came from CD4+ T cell IFNgamma after overnight CMV lysate stimulation of fresh PBMCs. Cells stained for CD3, CD4, CD8, CD45RA and CD27 were sorted into four subsets. An equimolar mix of two oligonucleotides served as the beta constant-region primer for TRBC1 and TRBC2. Four rounds of PCR amplified the ligated cDNA using nested alpha and beta constant-region primers plus SP2. TCRdb re-derived calls from the UMI-ligation and nested PCR reads in MiXCR, one entry per CDR3 protein. The table shows 95,000 to 150,000 distinct CDR3 sequences, with about 36% occurring only once. This CDR3 region has 13 residues. J was trimmed by 2 bases and V by 8 bases; bases with no gene match: 4. Germline V gives CDR1 MDHEN, CDR2 SYDVKM.

The sequenced sample was central memory CD4+ T cells from blood. This receptor was obtained from a human donor in good health. The rearrangement links TRBV28 to TRBJ2-7; 9 nucleotides align to TRBD2. Here the CDR3 DNA reads TGTGCCAGCCGTGCGGGAGGGCCCTACGAGCAGTACTTC. Translated: CASRAGGPYEQYF.